These T cell receptor beta chains were read from a single sample in a study of T-cell reconstitution after alpha-beta-depleted transplantation in children. Using its own MiXCR run on the PCR reads, TCRdb lists one record per CDR3 protein. The sample lists around 270,000 distinct CDR3 sequences; about 7.3% were seen once. Sequencing used peripheral blood, obtained 360 days after TCRalphabeta/CD19-depleted stem cell transplant. The receptor source for this set is a female patient aged 2-9 years who had a stem cell transplant for Fanconi anemia, so the T cells may come from the graft donor. The CDR3 runs from the conserved cysteine through the conserved F or W. The order of the fields is clone size, D gene, J gene, V gene, CDR3 protein, CDR3 DNA. A D gene is named only where the DNA matches it firmly. The size entry is marked missing in some rows and otherwise reads once, few, many or a size class.

>.|TRBD2|TRBJ2-7|TRBV4-1
CASSRPGTSPWEQYF
TGCGCCAGCAGCCGCCCCGGGACTAGCCCATGGGAGCAGTACTTC
>many|.|TRBJ2-5|TRBV2
CASSSDRETQYF
TGTGCCAGCAGTTCGGACCGGGAGACCCAGTACTTC
>many|TRBD2|TRBJ2-1|TRBV12-3/TRBV12-4
CASSPRSGGTYNEQFF
TGTGCCAGCAGTCCCAGGAGCGGGGGGACCTACAATGAGCAGTTCTTC
>.|.|TRBJ1-1|TRBV2
CASRAGAGLKMNTEAFF
TGTGCCAGCAGGGCAGGGGCAGGCCTTAAGATGAACACTGAAGCTTTCTTT
>many|.|TRBJ2-7|TRBV5-1
CASSRGTGEQYF
TGCGCCAGCAGCCGGGGGACTGGGGAGCAGTACTTC
>many|.|TRBJ1-2|TRBV29-1
CSVRQANYGYTF
TGCAGCGTACGGCAAGCTAACTATGGCTACACCTTC
>few|.|TRBJ2-5|TRBV7-8
CASSPRPLERETQYF
TGTGCCAGCAGCCCCCGTCCTCTAGAGCGAGAGACCCAGTACTTC
>many|.|TRBJ1-2|TRBV6-6
CASTLGGAYGYTF
TGTGCCAGCACGCTCGGGGGCGCCTATGGCTACACCTTC
>few|.|TRBJ2-2|TRBV5-1
CASSLAGGVGTGELFF
TGCGCCAGCAGCTTGGCCGGGGGCGTCGGCACCGGGGAGCTGTTTTTT
>few|.|TRBJ2-2|TRBV7-6
CASSWNIAESNTGELFF
TGTGCCAGCAGCTGGAACATAGCGGAGTCGAACACCGGGGAGCTGTTTTTT
>many|TRBD1|TRBJ2-7|TRBV6-5
CASRAGQGAYEQYF
TGTGCCAGCAGAGCGGGACAGGGGGCCTACGAGCAGTACTTC
>many|.|TRBJ2-3|TRBV28
CASSLVDVDTQYF
TGTGCCAGCAGTTTAGTGGACGTGGATACGCAGTATTTT
>many|.|TRBJ2-1|TRBV14
CASSQRRLSNEQFF
TGTGCCAGCAGCCAACGTCGTCTAAGCAATGAGCAGTTCTTC
>few|TRBD2|TRBJ2-1|TRBV10-2
CASSRTSGGWNEQFF
TGCGCCAGCAGTAGAACTAGCGGGGGTTGGAATGAGCAGTTCTTC
>many|.|TRBJ2-7|TRBV11-2
CASSLEGDYEQYF
TGTGCCAGCAGCTTAGAAGGGGACTACGAGCAGTACTTC
>.|.|TRBJ2-1|TRBV11-3
CASSYPTGEQFF
TGTGCCAGCAGCTATCCGACTGGTGAGCAGTTCTTC
>few|.|TRBJ2-5|TRBV6-1
CASSEEGLGETQYF
TGTGCCAGCAGTGAAGAAGGGTTGGGGGAGACCCAGTACTTC
>many|.|TRBJ2-7|TRBV11-1
CASSRRRPPYEQYF
TGTGCCAGCAGCCGCCGGCGGCCTCCCTACGAGCAGTACTTC
>many|TRBD1|TRBJ1-2|TRBV28
CASSINRWTGENYGYTF
TGTGCCAGCAGTATCAACCGGTGGACAGGGGAGAACTATGGCTACACCTTC
>.|TRBD2|TRBJ2-7|TRBV10-3
CAIKTSGGDSYEQYF
TGTGCCATCAAGACTAGCGGGGGGGATTCCTACGAGCAGTACTTC
>many|.|TRBJ2-1|TRBV7-2
CASSSEGFQQFF
TGTGCCAGCAGCTCCGAGGGATTCCAGCAGTTCTTC
>few|TRBD1|TRBJ1-6|TRBV18
CASSPKDRENSPLHF
TGTGCCAGCTCACCAAAGGACAGGGAAAATTCACCCCTCCACTTT
>few|.|TRBJ2-1|TRBV11-3
CASSLVKGRTYPSQFF
TGTGCCAGCAGCTTAGTTAAGGGGAGGACTTATCCATCGCAGTTCTTC
>many|TRBD1|TRBJ2-2|TRBV5-6
CASSVYRGAAGELFF
TGTGCCAGCAGCGTATACAGGGGTGCGGCCGGGGAGCTGTTTTTT
>many|.|TRBJ2-7|TRBV7-2
CASSSRTRAYEQYF
TGTGCCAGCAGCTCCCGAACGCGAGCCTACGAGCAGTACTTC
>many|.|TRBJ2-7|TRBV16
CASSHTTSYDGQYF
TGTGCCAGCAGCCACACTACTAGCTACGACGGGCAGTACTTC
>many|TRBD2|TRBJ2-7|TRBV18
CASSSSGTSDEQYF
TGTGCCAGCTCATCCTCCGGGACTAGCGACGAGCAGTACTTC
>few|.|TRBJ2-7|TRBV9
CASSVTGGEQYF
TGTGCCAGCAGCGTAACCGGGGGCGAGCAGTACTTC
>.|TRBD1|TRBJ1-1|TRBV5-8
CASSTHRGRRTEAFF
TGTGCCAGCAGCACACACAGGGGGCGTCGCACTGAAGCTTTCTTT
>many|.|TRBJ2-2|TRBV20-1
CSASRFNANTGELFF
TGCAGTGCTAGTCGCTTCAACGCGAACACCGGGGAGCTGTTTTTT
>few|.|TRBJ2-1|TRBV7-3
CASSLKVLARGTYNEQFF
TGTGCCAGCAGCTTAAAGGTCCTCGCCCGCGGGACCTACAATGAGCAGTTCTTC
>many|.|TRBJ2-2|TRBV20-1
CSAGGGTELNTGELFF
TGCAGTGCTGGAGGAGGGACAGAACTGAACACCGGGGAGCTGTTTTTT
>few|.|TRBJ2-7|TRBV11-2
CASSLEIGDGYEQYF
TGTGCCAGCAGCTTAGAAATAGGGGATGGCTACGAGCAGTACTTC
>few|.|TRBJ2-4|TRBV7-8
CASSLLDSYFTSAKNIQYF
TGTGCCAGCAGCTTACTCGACAGTTACTTTACATCAGCCAAAAACATTCAGTACTTC
>many|.|TRBJ2-7|TRBV27
CASSLGTARSYEQYF
TGTGCCAGCAGTTTGGGAACAGCCCGCTCCTACGAGCAGTACTTC
>many|TRBD2|TRBJ2-1|TRBV15
CATSGGREAGGKNEQFF
TGTGCCACCAGCGGCGGGCGCGAAGCGGGGGGGAAGAATGAGCAGTTCTTC
>many|TRBD1|TRBJ1-2|TRBV28
CASTKGGRGGYTF
TGTGCCAGCACGAAAGGGGGCAGGGGCGGCTACACCTTC
>many|.|TRBJ2-1|TRBV9
CASSVRFDEQFF
TGTGCCAGCAGCGTACGGTTCGATGAGCAGTTCTTC
>few|.|TRBJ1-2|TRBV7-2
CASSWERNYGYTF
TGTGCCAGCAGTTGGGAGAGGAACTATGGCTACACCTTC
>many|.|TRBJ2-7|TRBV27
CASGDSHLNEQYF
TGTGCCAGCGGAGACAGCCACCTCAACGAGCAGTACTTC
>.|.|TRBJ2-7|TRBV7-9
CASSPLGPYEQYF
TGTGCCAGCAGCCCCCTGGGGCCTTACGAGCAGTACTTC
>.|.|TRBJ2-6|TRBV19
CASSRGRNSGANVLTF
TGTGCCAGTAGTAGGGGACGTAACTCTGGGGCCAACGTCCTGACTTTC
>many|TRBD2|TRBJ2-3|TRBV30
CAWSVLAGVGDTQYF
TGTGCCTGGAGTGTACTAGCGGGGGTTGGAGATACGCAGTATTTT
>few|.|TRBJ1-6|TRBV6-5
CASSYGGRPLHF
TGTGCCAGCAGTTACGGGGGGAGACCCCTCCACTTT
>many|.|TRBJ2-1|TRBV7-2
CASSLSRFSEQFF
TGTGCCAGCAGCTTATCCCGGTTCAGTGAGCAGTTCTTC
>.|.|TRBJ1-1|TRBV20-1
CSARDRRLSEAFF
TGCAGTGCTAGAGATAGAAGGCTATCCGAAGCTTTCTTT
>few|TRBD1|TRBJ1-2|TRBV9
CASSSGQGQSNYGYTF
TGTGCCAGCAGCTCGGGACAGGGACAGTCTAACTATGGCTACACCTTC
>many|.|TRBJ1-1|TRBV10-3
CAISEWGTNTEAFF
TGTGCCATCAGTGAGTGGGGGACGAACACTGAAGCTTTCTTT
>many|TRBD1|TRBJ2-1|TRBV12-3/TRBV12-4
CASRRDSPYNEQFF
TGTGCCAGCCGACGGGACAGCCCCTACAATGAGCAGTTCTTC
>.|.|TRBJ1-2|TRBV9
CASSVEGFADGYTF
TGTGCCAGCAGCGTAGAAGGGTTTGCAGATGGCTACACCTTC
>.|TRBD2|TRBJ2-1|TRBV6-2/TRBV6-3
CASSYSGRRTSDTRRANEQFF
TGTGCCAGCAGTTACTCTGGGAGGCGGACTAGCGACACCCGGAGGGCAAATGAGCAGTTCTTC
>many|TRBD1|TRBJ1-1|TRBV28
CASSAGGTLNTEAFF
TGTGCCAGCAGTGCAGGGGGGACCCTGAACACTGAAGCTTTCTTT
>many|TRBD2|TRBJ2-3|TRBV12-3/TRBV12-4
CASSLVGGVTDTQYF
TGTGCCAGCAGTTTGGTCGGGGGGGTCACAGATACGCAGTATTTT
>.|.|TRBJ1-1|TRBV12-3/TRBV12-4
CASALGNTEAFF
TGTGCCAGCGCGCTGGGGAACACTGAAGCTTTCTTT
>many|TRBD2|TRBJ2-3|TRBV4-2
CASSRNRDYRTDTQYF
TGTGCCAGCAGCCGCAACCGGGACTACCGAACAGATACGCAGTATTTT
>many|.|TRBJ2-2|TRBV29-1
CSVTPRDTGELFF
TGCAGCGTGACCCCGAGGGACACCGGGGAGCTGTTTTTT